This T cell receptor (beta chain) was sequenced during a study of cytomegalovirus exposure and HLA in healthy donors. Across the study: Both the approximately 130 validation repertoires and the approximately 670 first-cohort repertoires used the same platform, as reported by a later analysis.

Sequencing was performed with immunoSEQ multiplex PCR; in TCRdb, only in-frame clones are kept and a portion is missing. The sample has approximately 200,000 clones; 75% to 95% are singletons. Remarks on this clone: The antigen is undetermined.

Study results and caveats: Cytomegalovirus association was listed for 150 or so TCR beta chains.

The CDR3 runs 17 residues. J was trimmed by 9 bases and V by 5 bases; bases with no gene match: 12. The germline V gene has CDR1 SGHTA and CDR2 FQGTGA. The donors were in the approximately 120-subject validation cohort; that cohort was separate from the approximately 700-subject first cohort. This chain connects TRBV7-3 to TRBJ2-2; 13 bases are shared with TRBD2. The TCR sequence derives from a woman between 18 and 30 years old in good health and CMV-seronegative. Sample: PBMCs. The chain's CDR3 is CASSPEGLAGRGWELFF. In nucleotides, the CDR3 is TGTGCCAGCAGCCCAGAGGGACTAGCGGGACGAGGTTGGGAGCTGTTTTTT.